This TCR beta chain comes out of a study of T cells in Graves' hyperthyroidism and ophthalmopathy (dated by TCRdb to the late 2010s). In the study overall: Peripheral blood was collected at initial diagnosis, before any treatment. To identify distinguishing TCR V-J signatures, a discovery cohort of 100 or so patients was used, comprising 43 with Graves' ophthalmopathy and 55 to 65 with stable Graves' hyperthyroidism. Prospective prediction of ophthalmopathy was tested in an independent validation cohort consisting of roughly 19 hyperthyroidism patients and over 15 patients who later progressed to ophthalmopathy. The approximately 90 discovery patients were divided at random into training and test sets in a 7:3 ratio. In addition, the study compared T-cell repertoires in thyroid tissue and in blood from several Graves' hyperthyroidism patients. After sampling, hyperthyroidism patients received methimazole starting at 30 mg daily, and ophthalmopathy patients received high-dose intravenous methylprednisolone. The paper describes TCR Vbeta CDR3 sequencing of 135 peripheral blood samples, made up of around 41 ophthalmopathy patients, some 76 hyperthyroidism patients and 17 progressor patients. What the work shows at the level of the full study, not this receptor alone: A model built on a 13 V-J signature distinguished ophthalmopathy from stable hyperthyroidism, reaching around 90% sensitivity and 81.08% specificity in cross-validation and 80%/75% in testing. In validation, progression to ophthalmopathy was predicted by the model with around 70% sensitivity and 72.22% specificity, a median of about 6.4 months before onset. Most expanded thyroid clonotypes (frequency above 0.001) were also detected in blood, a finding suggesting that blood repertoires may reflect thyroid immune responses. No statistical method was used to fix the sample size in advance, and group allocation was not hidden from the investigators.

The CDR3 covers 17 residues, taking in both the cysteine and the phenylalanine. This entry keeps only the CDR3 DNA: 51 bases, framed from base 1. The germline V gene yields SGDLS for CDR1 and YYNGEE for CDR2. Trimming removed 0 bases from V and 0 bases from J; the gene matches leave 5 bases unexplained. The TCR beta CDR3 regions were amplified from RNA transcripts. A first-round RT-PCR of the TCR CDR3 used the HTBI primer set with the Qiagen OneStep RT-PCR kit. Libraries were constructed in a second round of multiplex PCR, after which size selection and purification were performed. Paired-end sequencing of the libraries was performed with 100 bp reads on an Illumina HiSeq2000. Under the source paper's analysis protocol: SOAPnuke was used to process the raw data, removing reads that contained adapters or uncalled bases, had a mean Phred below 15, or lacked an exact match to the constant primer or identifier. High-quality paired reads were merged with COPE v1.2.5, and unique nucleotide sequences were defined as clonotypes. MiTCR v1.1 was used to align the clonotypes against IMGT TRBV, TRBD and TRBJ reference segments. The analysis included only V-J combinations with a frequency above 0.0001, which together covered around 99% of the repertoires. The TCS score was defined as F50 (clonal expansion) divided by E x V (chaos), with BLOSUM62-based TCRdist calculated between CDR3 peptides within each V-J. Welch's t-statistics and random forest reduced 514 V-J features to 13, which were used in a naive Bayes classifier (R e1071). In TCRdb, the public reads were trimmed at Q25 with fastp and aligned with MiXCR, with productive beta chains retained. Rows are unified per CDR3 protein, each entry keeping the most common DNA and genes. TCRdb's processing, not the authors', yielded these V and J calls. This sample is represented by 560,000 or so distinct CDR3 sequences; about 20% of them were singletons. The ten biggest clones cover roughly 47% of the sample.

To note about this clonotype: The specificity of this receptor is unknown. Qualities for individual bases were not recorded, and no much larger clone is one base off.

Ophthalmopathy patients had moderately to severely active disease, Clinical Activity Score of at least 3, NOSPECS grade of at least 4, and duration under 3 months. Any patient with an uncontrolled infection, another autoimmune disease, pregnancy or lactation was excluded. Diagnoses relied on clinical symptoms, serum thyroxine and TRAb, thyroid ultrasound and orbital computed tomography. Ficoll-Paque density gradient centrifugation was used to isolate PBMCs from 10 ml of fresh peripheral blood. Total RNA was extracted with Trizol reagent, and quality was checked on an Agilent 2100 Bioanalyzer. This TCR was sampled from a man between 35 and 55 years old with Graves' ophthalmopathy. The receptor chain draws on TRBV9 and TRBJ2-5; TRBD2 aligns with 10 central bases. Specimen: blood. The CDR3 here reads CASSVDPSGGNQETQYF. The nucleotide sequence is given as TGTGCCAGCAGCGTAGATCCTAGCGGGGGAAACCAAGAGACCCAGTACTTC.